Following are 8 T cell receptor beta chains from one sample sequenced in a study of early T cells in non-severe SARS-CoV-2 infection. TCRdb re-analysed the 5' RACE reads in MiXCR, keeping a single row per CDR3 protein. The sample has about 110,000 distinct CDR3 sequences, approximately 12% seen once; the top ten hold around 3.7%. Sequencing used whole blood, obtained at baseline. Every receptor here comes from an adult who was a healthcare worker with PCR-confirmed SARS-CoV-2 infection or an uninfected control (not recorded which).

This clonotype showed up just a few times. The CDR3 DNA is TGTGCCAGCTCACCACCGGGTCAAGCGGGAGAGACTGAGCAGTTCTTC. Amino acids: CASSPPGQAGETEQFF. The chain couples TRBV18 to TRBJ2-1, with 8 bases aligning to TRBD2. From germline, CDR1 is KGHSH and CDR2 LQKENI. After removal of 0 bases from V and 9 bases from J, the junction contained 10 bases not matched to a gene. This CDR3 spans 16 amino acids. The full variable domain, rest sourced from reference TRBV18 and TRBJ2-1, is NAGVMQNPRHLVRRRGQEARLRCSPMKGHSHVYWYRQLPEEGLKFMVYLQKENIIDESGMPKERFSAEFPKEGPSILRIQQVVRGDSAAYFCASSPPGQAGETEQFFGPGTRLTVL.

This rearrangement joins TRBV20-1 to TRBJ1-1; D may be TRBD1 (5 bases). Germline CDR1 DFQATT, CDR2 SNEGSKA (reference sequence). The CDR3 runs to 14 residues. Between the trimmed V and J ends, which lost 5 bases and 6 bases, there was a span of 19 bases. Written as DNA, the CDR3 is TGCAGTGCTCGCCGCGAGTCCGGGACGGCTGAAGCTTTCTTT. It is translated as CSARRESGTAEAFF.

This clonotype is labeled medium-sized. This chain joins TRBV7-2 and TRBJ1-3; D ambiguous. CDR1 SGHTA and CDR2 FQGNSA come from the germline V gene. The CDR3 runs 15 residues. Trimming took 5 bases from V and 3 from J, leaving 14 bases between them. The CDR3 coding sequence is TGTGCCAGCAGCCCCCGCCTACAGCGTGGAAACACCATATATTTT. Residues: CASSPRLQRGNTIYF.

This clonotype was found many times. The CDR3: CASTGFSGPSSYNEQFF. The CDR3 region has the DNA TGTGCCAGCACGGGGTTTAGCGGGCCTAGCTCCTACAATGAGCAGTTCTTC. J is TRBJ2-1 and V is TRBV7-9; 7 bases align to TRBD2. The J segment lost 0 bases and the V segment lost 7 bases, leaving 12 bases of the junction unmatched. The germline gives CDR1 SEHNR, CDR2 FQNEAQ (reference sequence). The CDR3 is 17 residues long.

In this sample, this clonotype turned up a few times. The gene calls are TRBV29-1 and TRBJ2-3, with 8 bases matching TRBD2. The CDR3 extends over 14 amino acids. CDR1 is SQVTM and CDR2 is ANQGSEA in the germline V gene. Germline trimming cut 5 bases from V and 2 bases from J; bases unmatched to any gene: 6. This chain's CDR3 is CSVIAGTSTDTQYF. In nucleotides, the CDR3 is TGCAGCGTTATAGCGGGGACCTCCACAGATACGCAGTATTTT.

This clonotype was picked up a small number of times. This chain links TRBV20-1 with TRBJ1-6; D is uncertain. The CDR3 is made up of 17 amino acids. Germline values: CDR1 DFQATT, CDR2 SNEGSKA (reference sequence). Between the trimmed V and J ends, which lost 0 bases and 0 bases, there was a span of 12 bases. This CDR3 reads CSARELGASSYNSPLHF. The CDR3, as DNA: TGCAGTGCTAGAGAACTAGGCGCTAGCTCCTATAATTCACCCCTCCACTTT.

This clonotype came up a few times. This rearrangement joins TRBV12-3 or TRBV12-4 to TRBJ1-2; D possibly corresponds to TRBD1 (5 bases). The CDR3 covers 16 residues. Between the trimmed V and J ends, which lost 3 bases and 8 bases, there was a span of 22 bases. CDR3 residues: CASSFSSIPGAGGYTF. CDR3 coding DNA: TGTGCCAGCAGTTTCTCATCCATTCCTGGGGCCGGAGGCTACACCTTC.

The V and J genes are TRBV7-9 and TRBJ1-1, with D perhaps TRBD1 (6 bases). Trimming shortened V by 3 bases and J by 3 bases, and 14 bases separated the two germline ends. Germline V CDR1 and CDR2: SEHNR, FQNEAQ (reference sequence). This CDR3 is built from 15 residues. The chain's CDR3 is CASSLDRTGYTEAFF. The CDR3 DNA reads as TGTGCCAGCAGCTTGGACCGAACAGGGTACACTGAAGCTTTCTTT.